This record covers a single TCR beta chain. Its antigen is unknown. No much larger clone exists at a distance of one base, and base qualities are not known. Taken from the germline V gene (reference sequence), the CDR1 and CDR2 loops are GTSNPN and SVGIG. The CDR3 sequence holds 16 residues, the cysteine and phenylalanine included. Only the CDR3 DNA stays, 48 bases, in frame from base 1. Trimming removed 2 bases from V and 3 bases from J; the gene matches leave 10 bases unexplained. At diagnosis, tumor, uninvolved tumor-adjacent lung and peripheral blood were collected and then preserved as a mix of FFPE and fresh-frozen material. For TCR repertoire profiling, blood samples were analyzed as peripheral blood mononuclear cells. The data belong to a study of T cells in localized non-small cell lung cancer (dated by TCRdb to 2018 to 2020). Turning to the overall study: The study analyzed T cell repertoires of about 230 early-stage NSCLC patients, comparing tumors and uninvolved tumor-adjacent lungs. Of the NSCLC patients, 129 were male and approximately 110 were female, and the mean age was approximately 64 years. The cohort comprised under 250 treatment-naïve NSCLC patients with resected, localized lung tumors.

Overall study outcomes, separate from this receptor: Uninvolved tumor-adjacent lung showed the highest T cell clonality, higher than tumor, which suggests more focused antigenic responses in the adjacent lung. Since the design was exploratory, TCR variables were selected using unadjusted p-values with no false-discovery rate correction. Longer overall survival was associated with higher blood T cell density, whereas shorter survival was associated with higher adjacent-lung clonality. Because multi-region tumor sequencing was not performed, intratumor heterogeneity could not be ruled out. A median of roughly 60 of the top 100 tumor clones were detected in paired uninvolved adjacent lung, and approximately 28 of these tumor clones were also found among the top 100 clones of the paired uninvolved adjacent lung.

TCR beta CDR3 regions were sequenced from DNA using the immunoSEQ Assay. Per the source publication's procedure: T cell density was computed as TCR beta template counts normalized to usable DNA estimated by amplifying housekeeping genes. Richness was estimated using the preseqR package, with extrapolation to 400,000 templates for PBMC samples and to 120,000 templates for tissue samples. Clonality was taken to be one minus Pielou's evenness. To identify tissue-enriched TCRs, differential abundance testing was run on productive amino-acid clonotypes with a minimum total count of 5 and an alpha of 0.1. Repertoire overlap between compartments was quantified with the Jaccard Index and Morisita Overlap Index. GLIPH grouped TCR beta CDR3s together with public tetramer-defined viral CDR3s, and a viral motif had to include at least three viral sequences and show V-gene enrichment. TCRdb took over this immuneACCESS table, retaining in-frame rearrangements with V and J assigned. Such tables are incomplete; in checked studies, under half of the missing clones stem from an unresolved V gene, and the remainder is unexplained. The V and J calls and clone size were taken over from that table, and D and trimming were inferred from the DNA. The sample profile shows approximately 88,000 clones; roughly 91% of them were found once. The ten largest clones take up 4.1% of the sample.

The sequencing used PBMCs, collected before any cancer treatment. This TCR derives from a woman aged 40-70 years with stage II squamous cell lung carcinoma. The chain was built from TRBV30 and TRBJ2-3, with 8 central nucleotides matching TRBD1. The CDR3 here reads CAWSNDRTGKTDTQYF. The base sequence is TGTGCCTGGAGTAACGATCGGACAGGGAAGACAGATACGCAGTATTTT.